A single sample is the source of the 18 T cell receptor beta chains below, sequenced in a study of T-cell memory formation after mild COVID-19. TCRdb analysed the 5' RACE reads with MiXCR anew, one entry per CDR3 protein. The sample lists 120,000 to 150,000 distinct CDR3 sequences, more than 13% occurring once. The specimen sequenced was PBMCs or a T cell subset sorted from them (not recorded which). The receptor set was obtained from an adult woman who had mild COVID-19 (a few samples of this study predate the infection). Cell type and time point are not known.

CDR3 loop: CASSYPRDTQYF. Here the CDR3 DNA reads TGTGCCAGCAGCTACCCCAGAGATACGCAGTATTTT. The chain has TRBV7-9 and TRBJ2-3; D remains ambiguous. CDR3 length: 12 residues. The germline V gene encodes CDR1 SEHNR and CDR2 FQNEAQ (reference sequence). Trimming cost V 4 bases and J 5 bases, with 7 bases left between them. Drawing the rest from reference TRBV7-9 and TRBJ2-3, the complete variable domain is DTGVSQNPRHKITKRGQNVTFRCDPISEHNRLYWYRQTLGQGPEFLTYFQNEAQLEKSRLLSDRFSAERPKGSFSTLEIQRTEQGDSAMYLCASSYPRDTQYFGPGTRLTVL.

This clonotype was seen only a few times. A much bigger clone sits one base away, suggesting this may be a read error. The rearrangement links TRBV5-1 to TRBJ2-7; weak D call: TRBD1 (5 bases). Germline CDR1 reads SGHRS; CDR2 reads YFSETQ. Trimming removed 2 bases at V and 3 bases at J, with 6 bases between. The CDR3 has 12 amino acids. The CDR3 coding sequence is TGCGCCAGCAGCTTCGACAGCTACGAGCAGTACTTC. Translating it yields CASSFDSYEQYF.

This clonotype has only one observation. The chain joins TRBV20-1 to TRBJ2-1; tentatively, D is TRBD2 (6 bases). V was trimmed by 1 base and J by 0 bases, leaving 19 bases between them. The CDR3 totals 18 residues. Germline V gives CDR1 DFQATT, CDR2 SNEGSKA (reference sequence). CDR3 residues: CSARVEGTPRSSYNEQFF. The CDR3 DNA is TGCAGTGCTAGAGTGGAGGGGACCCCAAGGAGCTCCTACAATGAGCAGTTCTTC.

This clonotype came up a few times. The chain is built from TRBV12-3 or TRBV12-4 and TRBJ1-1; D unresolved. V dropped 5 bases and J dropped 0 bases, with 16 bases sitting between them. This CDR3 region has 16 residues. The CDR3 protein is CASSAGRGPLNTEAFF. CDR3 DNA: TGTGCCAGCAGTGCCGGGCGAGGCCCCCTGAACACTGAAGCTTTCTTT.

This clonotype occurred a few times. The CDR3 is CAWKGTTQYF. As DNA, the CDR3 is TGTGCCTGGAAGGGAACCACCCAGTACTTC. The rearrangement links TRBV30 to TRBJ2-5; D gene ambiguous. The CDR3 totals 10 residues. Per the germline V gene, CDR1 is GTSNPN and CDR2 is SVGIG (reference sequence). V was trimmed by 4 bases and J by 8 bases, leaving 8 bases between them. The full variable domain, rest sourced from reference TRBV30 and TRBJ2-5, is SQTIHQWPATLVQPVGSPLSLECTVEGTSNPNLYWYRQAAGRGLQLLFYSVGIGQISSEVPQNLSASRPQDRQFILSSKKLLLSDSGFYLCAWKGTTQYFGPGTRLLVL.

This clonotype was observed once. CDR3 region: CASSEDGGHTEAFF. The DNA for the CDR3 is TGTGCCAGCAGTGAAGATGGGGGACACACTGAAGCTTTCTTT. The chain carries TRBV2 and TRBJ1-1; a possible D gene is TRBD1 (5 bases). Trimming took 1 base from V and 3 from J, leaving 9 bases between them. Per germline, CDR1 SNHLY and CDR2 FYNNEI. CDR3 length: 14 residues.

The chain recombines TRBV7-8 with TRBJ2-3; D ambiguous. The CDR3 has 15 amino acids. In germline, CDR1 is SGHVS, CDR2 FQNEAQ. The ends were cut back, 0 bases at V and 3 bases at J, with 10 bases in the middle. CDR3 protein: CASSLARPETDTQYF. The CDR3 DNA follows: TGTGCCAGCAGCTTAGCCAGACCGGAGACAGATACGCAGTATTTT. The whole variable domain, remainder taken from reference TRBV7-8 and TRBJ2-3, is GAGVSQSPRYKVAKRGQDVALRCDPISGHVSLFWYQQALGQGPEFLTYFQNEAQLDKSGLPSDRFFAERPEGSVSTLKIQRTQQEDSAVYLCASSLARPETDTQYFGPGTRLTVL.

This clonotype appeared a few times. The chain carries TRBV27 and TRBJ2-5, with TRBD1 as a possible D gene (6 bases). The germline gives CDR1 MNHEY, CDR2 SMNVEV (reference sequence). The CDR3 sequence is 15 residues long. V was trimmed by 5 bases and J by 5 bases, leaving 18 bases between them. The CDR3 coding sequence is TGTGCCAGCAGTCCAAAGGGACACCATGGGGAGACCCAGTACTTC. Translating gives CASSPKGHHGETQYF.

The V gene is TRBV11-3, the J gene TRBJ1-1, with a tentative D call TRBD1 (5 bases). V dropped 4 bases and J dropped 3 bases, with 9 bases sitting between them. This CDR3 has 13 residues. CDR1 is SGHNT, CDR2 YENEEA, per germline. CDR3 sequence reads: CASSYGTYTEAFF. In DNA form, the CDR3 reads TGTGCCAGCAGCTACGGGACGTACACTGAAGCTTTCTTT.

This chain joins TRBV7-9 and TRBJ2-1; D unresolved. V was pared by 5 bases and J by 2 bases, with 13 bases between. The CDR3 length is 15 residues. Germline V gene lookup returns CDR1 SEHNR and CDR2 FQNEAQ (reference sequence). The CDR3 reads CASSHPMGTYNEQFF. The CDR3 nucleotides are TGTGCCAGCAGCCATCCGATGGGTACCTACAATGAGCAGTTCTTC.

CDR3: CATSRMTGGSGNTIYF. In DNA, the CDR3 is TGTGCCACCAGCAGAATGACAGGAGGCTCTGGAAACACCATATATTTT. This chain joins TRBV15 and TRBJ1-3, with D perhaps TRBD1 (6 bases). V was shortened by 2 bases and J by 0 bases, with 11 bases between the two germline ends. The CDR3 consists of 16 residues. Germline V gene lookup returns CDR1 LNHNV and CDR2 YYDKDF (reference sequence).

The V gene is TRBV7-2, the J gene TRBJ2-5; TRBD2 matches at 8 bases. V trimming: 2 bases; J trimming: 4 bases; junction bases outside the gene matches: 6. The CDR3 contains 15 residues. Germline-derived CDR1 and CDR2 are SGHTA and FQGNSA. The CDR3 loop reads CASSLSGGQGETQYF. DNA for the CDR3: TGTGCCAGCAGCTTATCGGGGGGGCAGGGAGAGACCCAGTACTTC.

A few counts support this clonotype. CDR3 DNA sequence: TGCAGTGCCCCCGATGACCGGGACAGGGGAAACATTCAGTACTTC. Translating gives CSAPDDRDRGNIQYF. The chain is built from TRBV20-1 and TRBJ2-4; TRBD1 aligns across 10 bases. CDR1 is DFQATT and CDR2 is SNEGSKA in the germline V gene (reference sequence). The V segment lost 6 bases and the J segment 6 bases; nucleotides outside the gene matches: 11. This CDR3 has 15 residues.

This clonotype was counted only a few times. The V call is TRBV4-1, the J call TRBJ1-5; D is possibly TRBD1 (6 bases). Germline V lookup: CDR1 MGHRA, CDR2 YSYEKL. The CDR3 is 15 amino acids. Trimming took off 8 bases at V and 1 base at J, with 15 bases between the two ends. Here the CDR3 DNA reads TGCGCCAGCTCGGAGGGGGGATTGAGCAATCAGCCCCAGCATTTT. This codes for CASSEGGLSNQPQHF.

This clonotype was found a few times. The rearrangement links TRBV5-5 to TRBJ2-3; 10 bases match TRBD2. CDR1 and CDR2 (germline): SGHKS, YYEKEE (reference sequence). V trimming: 0 bases; J trimming: 4 bases; junction bases outside the gene matches: 8. The CDR3 runs 17 residues. CDR3 in amino acids: CASSLDSSGRIPDTQYF. The CDR3 coding sequence is TGTGCCAGCAGCTTGGATTCTAGCGGGAGAATCCCAGATACGCAGTATTTT.

This clonotype showed up just a few times. V and J are TRBV12-3 or TRBV12-4 and TRBJ2-7; 14 nucleotides line up with TRBD2. Germline trimming cut 5 bases from V and 1 base from J; bases unmatched to any gene: 7. This CDR3 contains 17 residues. CDR3 sequence reads: CASSEGLAGGSSYEQYF. CDR3 in DNA: TGTGCCAGCAGTGAAGGACTAGCGGGAGGCTCTTCCTACGAGCAGTACTTC.

The chain uses TRBV5-6 and TRBJ2-1, with 9 positions matching TRBD1. Germline lookup yields CDR1 SGHDT and CDR2 YYEEEE. J was trimmed by 0 bases and V by 1 base; bases with no gene match: 2. The CDR3 consists of 16 residues. DNA for the CDR3: TGTGCCAGCAGCTTGATGACAGGGGGCTCCTACAATGAGCAGTTCTTC. Encoded protein: CASSLMTGGSYNEQFF.

The chain combines TRBV7-9 with TRBJ2-1, with D unclear. The CDR3 covers 12 residues. The germline V and J ends were trimmed by 5 bases and 6 bases, with 8 bases remaining between them. Germline CDR1 is SEHNR and CDR2 is FQNEAQ (reference sequence). The CDR3 bases are TGTGCCAGCAGCCCCGCCGGCAATGAGCAGTTCTTC. It yields the protein CASSPAGNEQFF. The complete variable domain, with remaining parts taken from reference TRBV7-9 and TRBJ2-1, reads DTGVSQNPRHKITKRGQNVTFRCDPISEHNRLYWYRQTLGQGPEFLTYFQNEAQLEKSRLLSDRFSAERPKGSFSTLEIQRTEQGDSAMYLCASSPAGNEQFFGPGTRLTVL.